The present T cell receptor (beta chain) was sequenced within a study of blood T cell repertoires in COVID-19 (TCRdb year 2020). Looking at the study overall: Samples covering the acute and convalescent phases of COVID-19 were provided by collaborators in the United States, Italy and Spain. A de-identified subject ID, COVID-19 status, age in years and sex were almost always included in the sample metadata. Samples were obtained from the ongoing ImmuneRACE study (first 160 participants) and from 1,200 or so subjects provided by 6 global collaborators. Deeply sampled blood TCRbeta repertoires from subjects exposed to, actively infected with, or recovered from COVID-19 were included in the dataset. The repertoires were released in a freely available public database meant as a resource for research on the immune response to SARS-CoV-2. Where HLA class I and class II types were available, the types were taken from metadata supplied by the sample provider, not from assay-based typing. The material from the prospective study consisted of cDNA or gDNA derived from T cells, B-cell-depleted T cells, or PBMCs. Paper-wide results and their limitations: Clinical and demographic metadata were provided uncurated, with the amount varying by source and participant.

The CDR3, from cysteine to phenylalanine, totals 16 residues. Only the CDR3 portion is preserved as DNA: 48 bases, with reading frame beginning at the first base. CDR1 and CDR2, looked up from the germline V gene (reference sequence), are LNHNV and YYDKDF. The V end loses 0 bases and the J end loses 2 bases, and a stretch of 10 bases separates them. About this clone: The antigen it recognizes is unknown. No qualities accompany the bases; no much larger clone lies one base away.

TCRbeta CDR3 regions were amplified from genomic DNA by means of the immunoSEQ Assay, a bias-controlled multiplex PCR. In the source study's methods: Within the assay, amplification of reference gene primers was used to estimate how many nucleated cells each sample contained. To quantify the absolute abundance of each unique TCRbeta CDR3 rearrangement, sequence reads were collapsed and filtered. For each sample, productive Simpson clonality was calculated as the square root of Simpson's diversity index across productive rearrangements. TCRdb retrieved this table from immuneACCESS and kept in-frame rearrangements only. Not all clones are present; in checked studies, unresolved V genes account for under half, and no reason is known for the remainder. V and J calls plus clone size are reproduced from that table; the DNA served to infer D and trimming. Within this sample are around 70,000 clones, with roughly nine tenths of them counted one time only. Of the sample, under 1.5% falls within the top ten clones.

Each collaborating institution followed its own protocols to collect whole blood in K2EDTA tubes. For TCRbeta analysis, collaborators shipped samples as frozen whole blood, isolated PBMCs, or DNA extracted from either of those sample types. The origin of this receptor is a man between 50 and 59 years old with acute or convalescent COVID-19. Sequences were obtained from peripheral blood. In this chain, TRBV15 is recombined with TRBJ1-4, with no reliable assignment of the D segment. This receptor carries the CDR3 CATSRDPGRTNEKLFF. The DNA sequence follows: TGTGCCACCAGCAGAGACCCGGGGAGGACTAATGAAAAACTGTTTTTT.